One TCR beta chain is described in this entry. CDR3 length: 15 residues. CDR1 is SEHNR and CDR2 is FQNEAQ in the germline V gene (reference sequence). V lost 3 bases to trimming and J lost 0 bases; unmatched junction nucleotides: 3. These data come from a study of blood T cell repertoires in COVID-19. Across the study: Researchers got acute and convalescent COVID-19 samples from the United States, Italy and Spain.

Measured with immunoSEQ multiplex PCR; TCRdb has only the in-frame clones, and not every one. The data show some 170,000 clones, 70% to 85% seen once. The recovered donors of Cohort 3 showed two negative PCRs, clearance, or symptom resolution. The source material was PBMCs or T cells enriched from blood (not recorded which). The source of this sequence is a man between 50 and 59 years old who had recovered from COVID-19. V usage is TRBV7-9 and J usage is TRBJ2-3; 7 bases align to TRBD1. CDR3 DNA sequence: TGTGCCAGCAGCTTTGGGGACAGAAGCACAGATACGCAGTATTTT. Translation gives CASSFGDRSTDTQYF.